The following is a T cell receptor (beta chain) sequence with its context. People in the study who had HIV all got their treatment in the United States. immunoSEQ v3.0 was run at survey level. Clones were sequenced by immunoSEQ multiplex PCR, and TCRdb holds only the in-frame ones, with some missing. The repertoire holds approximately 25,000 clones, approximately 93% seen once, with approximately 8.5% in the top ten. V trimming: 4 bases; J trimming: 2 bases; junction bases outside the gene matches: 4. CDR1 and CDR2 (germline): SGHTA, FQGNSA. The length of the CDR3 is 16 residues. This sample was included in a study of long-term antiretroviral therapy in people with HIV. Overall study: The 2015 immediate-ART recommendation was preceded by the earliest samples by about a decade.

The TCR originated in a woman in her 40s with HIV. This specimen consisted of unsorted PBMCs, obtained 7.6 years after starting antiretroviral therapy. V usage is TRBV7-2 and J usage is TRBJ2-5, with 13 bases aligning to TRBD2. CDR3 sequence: CASSSLAGGYQETQYF. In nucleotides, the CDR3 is TGTGCCAGCAGCTCACTAGCGGGGGGGTATCAAGAGACCCAGTACTTC.